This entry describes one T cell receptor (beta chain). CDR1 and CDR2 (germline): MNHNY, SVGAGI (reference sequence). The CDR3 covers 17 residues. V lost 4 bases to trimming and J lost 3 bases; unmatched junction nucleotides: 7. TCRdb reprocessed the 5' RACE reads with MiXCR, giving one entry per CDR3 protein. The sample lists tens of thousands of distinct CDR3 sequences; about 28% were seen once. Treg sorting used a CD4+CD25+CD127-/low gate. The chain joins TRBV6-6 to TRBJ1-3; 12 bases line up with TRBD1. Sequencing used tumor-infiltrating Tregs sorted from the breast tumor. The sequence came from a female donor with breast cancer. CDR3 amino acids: CASSFLRDRGLGNTIYF. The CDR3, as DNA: TGTGCCAGCAGTTTTCTCCGGGACAGGGGGCTTGGAAACACCATATATTTT.